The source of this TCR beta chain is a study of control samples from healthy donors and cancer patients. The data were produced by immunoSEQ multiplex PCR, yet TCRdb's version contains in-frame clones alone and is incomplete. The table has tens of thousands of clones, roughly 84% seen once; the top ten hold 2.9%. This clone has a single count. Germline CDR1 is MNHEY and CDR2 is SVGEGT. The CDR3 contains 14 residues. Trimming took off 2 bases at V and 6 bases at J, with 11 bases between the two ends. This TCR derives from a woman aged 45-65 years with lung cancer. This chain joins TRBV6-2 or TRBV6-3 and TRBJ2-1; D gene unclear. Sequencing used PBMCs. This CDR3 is CASSYDRERNEQFF. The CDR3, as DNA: TGTGCCAGCAGTTACGATAGGGAACGCAATGAGCAGTTCTTC.